Listed here are 22 T cell receptor beta chains from one sample, sequenced in a study of blood T cell repertoires in COVID-19. Only in-frame clones appear in the TCRdb table, and some are missing; sequencing was by immunoSEQ multiplex PCR. This table has 200,000 to 250,000 clones, 82% appearing once. Sequenced material: peripheral blood. The receptors originated from an elderly woman with acute or convalescent COVID-19.

The chain links TRBV6-6 to TRBJ1-1, with unresolved D. CDR1 and CDR2 (germline): MNHNY, SVGAGI (reference sequence). Trimming shortened V by 0 bases and J by 1 base, and 12 bases separated the two germline ends. The CDR3 is 16 residues long. The CDR3 region is CASSYSKRVANTEAFF. The CDR3 nucleotides are TGTGCCAGCAGTTACTCGAAACGGGTGGCGAACACTGAAGCTTTCTTT.

The J gene is TRBJ2-1, the V gene TRBV6-5; D is possibly TRBD1 (6 bases). The CDR3 is 14 residues long. The germline CDR1 and CDR2 sequences are MNHEY and SVGAGI. V gave up 5 bases and J gave up 5 bases, with 13 bases separating them. The CDR3 DNA reads TGTGCCAGCAGTCCCAGGACAGAAGACAATGAGCAGTTCTTC. Protein product: CASSPRTEDNEQFF.

The J gene is TRBJ2-7, the V gene TRBV7-8; possible D gene TRBD1, 7 bases. Germline lookup yields CDR1 SGHVS and CDR2 FQNEAQ. The CDR3 is made up of 16 amino acids. With 4 bases removed from V and 3 bases from J, the gap between germline ends came to 19 bases. CDR3 loop: CASSSIWTGLNYEQYF. CDR3 bases: TGTGCCAGCAGCTCGATTTGGACAGGACTAAACTACGAGCAGTACTTC.

The rearrangement links TRBV6-5 to TRBJ1-4, with D possibly TRBD1 on 6 matching bases. The CDR3 is made up of 14 amino acids. Germline V lookup: CDR1 MNHEY, CDR2 SVGAGI. The V and J ends lost 0 bases and 7 bases respectively, with 9 bases between them. Here the CDR3 DNA reads TGTGCCAGCAGTTACTCTCGACAGGCTGAAAAACTGTTTTTT. The encoded protein is CASSYSRQAEKLFF.

J is TRBJ2-7 and V is TRBV19; D not certain. The CDR3 runs 15 residues. V lost 1 base to trimming and J lost 4 bases, with 14 bases between them. From germline, CDR1 is LNHDA and CDR2 SQIVND (reference sequence). As DNA, the CDR3 is TGTGCCAGTAGTATAGCTGTAGCAAGGATTTACGAGCAGTACTTC. Encoded protein: CASSIAVARIYEQYF. Together with reference TRBV19 and TRBJ2-7, the CDR3 gives the full variable domain: DGGITQSPKYLFRKEGQNVTLSCEQNLNHDAMYWYRQDPGQGLRLIYYSQIVNDFQKGDIAEGYSVSREKKESFPLTVTSAQKNPTAFYLCASSIAVARIYEQYFGPGTRLTVT.

This chain links TRBV3-1 (or the pseudogene TRBV3-2) with TRBJ1-1; 9 bases align to TRBD1. Trimming cost V 5 bases and J 4 bases; bases outside gene matches: 11. Germline V gene sequence: CDR1 LGHDT, CDR2 YNNKEL (reference sequence). CDR3 size: 16 residues. The CDR3: CASSSLQGAGSTEAFF. The CDR3 nucleotides read TGTGCCAGCAGCAGTTTACAGGGGGCAGGGAGCACTGAAGCTTTCTTT.

The chain has TRBV11-2 and TRBJ1-1; a weak D match, TRBD1 (5 bases). CDR1 is SGHAT, CDR2 FQNNGV, per germline. Trimming pared 3 bases from V and 6 bases from J, leaving 11 bases between. CDR3 length equals 13 residues. For the CDR3, the DNA is TGTGCCAGCAGCTTGGGGGGAGGGGCTGAAGCTTTCTTT. Translating gives CASSLGGGAEAFF.

The chain carries TRBV11-1 and TRBJ1-5, with 8 bases that match TRBD1. The V and J ends lost 6 bases and 7 bases, in that order; junction bases with no gene match: 5. Looked up from germline, CDR1 is SGHAT and CDR2 is FQDESV (reference sequence). This CDR3 region has 13 residues. CDR3 bases: TGTGCCAGCAGTCGGGACAGGAGGCAGCCCCAGCATTTT. Its translation: CASSRDRRQPQHF.

This clone is a singleton in its sample. The chain has TRBV7-9 and TRBJ1-4; 7 bases are a match to TRBD1. Losses at the gene ends were 5 bases for V and 1 base for J; bases not matched to a gene: 7. This CDR3 region has 16 residues. From germline, CDR1 is SEHNR and CDR2 FQNEAQ (reference sequence). DNA of the CDR3: TGTGCCAGCAGCGCCTCCCGACAGGGAACTAATGAAAAACTGTTTTTT. Its translation: CASSASRQGTNEKLFF.

The chain has TRBV19 and TRBJ1-5; D may be TRBD1 (6 bases). This CDR3 spans 17 amino acids. The germline V gene encodes CDR1 LNHDA and CDR2 SQIVND (reference sequence). The V end lost 5 bases, the J end lost 1 base, and 18 bases lay between the germline ends. The CDR3 reads CASSVPTGLLSNQPQHF. The CDR3 coding sequence is TGTGCCAGTAGTGTCCCGACAGGACTCCTCAGCAATCAGCCCCAGCATTTT.

V gene TRBV9 combines with J gene TRBJ1-6, with D maybe TRBD1 (6 bases). Germline V lookup: CDR1 SGDLS, CDR2 YYNGEE. V lost 0 bases and J 14 bases, leaving 12 bases between the germline ends. The CDR3 spans 13 residues. The CDR3 protein is CASSVVQGQTLHF. The CDR3 coding sequence is TGTGCCAGCAGCGTAGTACAGGGCCAAACCCTCCACTTT.

The rearrangement links TRBV28 to TRBJ1-1; 8 nucleotides match TRBD1. The CDR3 is made up of 13 amino acids. The J segment lost 11 bases and the V segment lost 2 bases, leaving 7 bases of the junction unmatched. Germline V CDR1 and CDR2: MDHEN, SYDVKM. This chain's CDR3 is CASSLQGAIGAFF. The CDR3 DNA sequence: TGTGCCAGCAGTTTACAGGGGGCTATTGGGGCTTTCTTT.

V is TRBV28 and J is TRBJ1-1, with D possibly matching TRBD1 (5 bases). The germline V gene encodes CDR1 MDHEN and CDR2 SYDVKM. The CDR3 contains 16 residues. The germline V and J ends were trimmed by 5 bases and 6 bases, with 22 bases remaining between them. The CDR3 protein is CASSLSRGAGLAEAFF. DNA for the CDR3: TGTGCCAGCAGTCTCTCCCGCGGGGCGGGGCTCGCTGAAGCTTTCTTT.

The chain joins TRBV5-5 to TRBJ1-2; TRBD1 matches 9 bases. CDR1 is SGHKS and CDR2 is YYEKEE in the germline V gene (reference sequence). The CDR3 runs 17 residues. The trim removed 4 bases at V and 0 bases at J, leaving 10 bases unmatched. The CDR3 reads CASSGQGLGAANYGYTF. CDR3 nucleotides: TGTGCCAGCAGCGGACAGGGGTTAGGGGCAGCTAACTATGGCTACACCTTC. Using reference TRBV5-5 and TRBJ1-2 for the parts outside the CDR3, the full variable domain is DAGVTQSPTHLIKTRGQQVTLRCSPISGHKSVSWYQQVLGQGPQFIFQYYEKEERGRGNFPDRFSARQFPNYSSELNVNALLLGDSALYLCASSGQGLGAANYGYTFGSGTRLTVV.

The V gene is TRBV5-1, the J gene TRBJ2-2; 8 positions match TRBD1. The CDR3 runs to 16 residues. Germline V lookup: CDR1 SGHRS, CDR2 YFSETQ. The V segment lost 4 bases and the J segment 1 base; nucleotides outside the gene matches: 6. The DNA for the CDR3 is TGCGCCAGCAGCATACGGACAGGGCGGAACACCGGGGAGCTGTTTTTT. Translating gives CASSIRTGRNTGELFF. Full variable domain (missing parts from reference TRBV5-1 and TRBJ2-2): KAGVTQTPRYLIKTRGQQVTLSCSPISGHRSVSWYQQTPGQGLQFLFEYFSETQRNKGNFPGRFSGRQFSNSRSEMNVSTLELGDSALYLCASSIRTGRNTGELFFGEGSRLTVL.

The chain uses TRBV5-1 and TRBJ2-7; 10 nucleotides match TRBD1. Unmatched junction bases numbered 1, after V lost 0 bases and J lost 1 base. CDR1 is SGHRS and CDR2 is YFSETQ in the germline V gene. This CDR3 is built from 15 residues. CDR3 in amino acids: CASSLEGQGSYEQYF. As DNA, the CDR3 is TGCGCCAGCAGCTTGGAGGGACAGGGGTCCTACGAGCAGTACTTC. The full variable domain, rest sourced from reference TRBV5-1 and TRBJ2-7, is KAGVTQTPRYLIKTRGQQVTLSCSPISGHRSVSWYQQTPGQGLQFLFEYFSETQRNKGNFPGRFSGRQFSNSRSEMNVSTLELGDSALYLCASSLEGQGSYEQYFGPGTRLTVT.

This clone was picked up one time. The rearrangement links TRBV25-1 to TRBJ2-7; D uncertain. CDR1 is MGHDK, CDR2 SYGVNS, per germline. Trimming shortened V by 8 bases and J by 1 base, and 12 bases separated the two germline ends. This CDR3 is 13 amino acids long. Written as DNA, the CDR3 is TGTGCCAGCCTACTCTCAGGTTCCTACGAGCAGTACTTC. It is translated as CASLLSGSYEQYF.

The genes are TRBV3-1 (or the pseudogene TRBV3-2) and TRBJ1-1; D remains unclear. CDR3 length: 13 residues. Germline assignment: CDR1 LGHDT and CDR2 YNNKEL (reference sequence). Trimming left V 4 bases short and J 1 base short, with 7 bases between. CDR3 sequence: CASSPNRNTEAFF. The CDR3 coding sequence is TGTGCCAGCAGCCCCAACAGGAACACTGAAGCTTTCTTT.

The rearrangement joins TRBV5-4 to TRBJ2-5; no reliable D call. V was pared by 1 base and J by 2 bases, with 12 bases between. The germline gives CDR1 SGHNT, CDR2 YYREEE (reference sequence). The CDR3 sequence is 15 residues long. The CDR3: CASSLYTTSQETQYF. The CDR3 DNA is TGTGCCAGCAGCTTGTATACGACAAGTCAAGAGACCCAGTACTTC.

V usage is TRBV7-2 and J usage is TRBJ1-5; D not certain. There are 14 residues in the CDR3. Germline CDR1 SGHTA, CDR2 FQGNSA. V shed 5 bases and J shed 2 bases, with 10 bases lying between them. For the CDR3, the DNA is TGTGCCAGCAGCCCTCGCCAGGGCAATCAGCCCCAGCATTTT. The encoded protein is CASSPRQGNQPQHF. The full variable domain, in which reference TRBV7-2 and TRBJ1-5 provide the parts outside the CDR3, is GAGVSQSPSNKVTEKGKDVELRCDPISGHTALYWYRQSLGQGLEFLIYFQGNSAPDKSGLPSDRFSAERTGGSVSTLTIQRTQQEDSAVYLCASSPRQGNQPQHFGDGTRLSIL.

For this clone: A single base separates this from a much larger clone, so it may be a read error. The sample holds other DNA sequences that translate to the same CDR3. The chain recombines TRBV12-3 or TRBV12-4 with TRBJ2-7, with a tentative D call TRBD2 (5 bases). V lost 2 bases and J 2 bases, leaving 7 bases between the germline ends. This CDR3 spans 13 amino acids. This CDR3 reads CASSLRGAYEQYF. CDR3 sequence (DNA): TGTGCCAGCAGTTTACGGGGTGCCTACGAGCAGTACTTC.

The chain joins TRBV5-1 to TRBJ1-6, with TRBD1 identical over 8 bases. Germline CDR1 and CDR2: SGHRS and YFSETQ. The CDR3 has 15 amino acids. J gave up 15 bases and V 2 bases, and 13 bases lay outside the gene matches. The CDR3 spells CASSFDGTGRDHLHF. The CDR3 DNA reads as TGCGCCAGCAGCTTTGATGGGACAGGAAGAGATCACCTCCACTTT.